The 9 T cell receptor beta chains below were found in one sample sequenced in a study of breast tumors, draining lymph nodes, adjacent tissues. TCRdb reprocessed the multiplex PCR reads with MiXCR, giving one entry per CDR3 protein. The sample includes 150,000 to 200,000 distinct CDR3 sequences, 25% to 40% of them seen just once. The lymph nodes were axillary draining lymph nodes from breast cancer patients. The sequenced sample consisted of axillary lymph node tissue. The receptors shown here come from a female donor with breast cancer. Some clones in this sample may be carry-over from other donors' samples.

As for this clonotype: A much larger clone differs by one base, so this may be a read error. The V gene is TRBV19, the J gene TRBJ2-1; possibly TRBD2 for D (6 bases). Germline lookup yields CDR1 LNHDA and CDR2 SQIVND (reference sequence). CDR3 length equals 16 residues. CDR3 DNA: TGTGACAGTAGTAGGGAGGTCCCGAGCTCCTACAATGAGCAGTTCTTC. Translating gives CDSSREVPSSYNEQFF. The full variable domain, in which reference TRBV19 and TRBJ2-1 provide the parts outside the CDR3, is DGGITQSPKYLFRKEGQNVTLSCEQNLNHDAMYWYRQDPGQGLRLIYYSQIVNDFQKGDIAEGYSVSREKKESFPLTVTSAQKNPTAFYLCDSSREVPSSYNEQFFGPGTRLTVL.

Ten or more counts support this clonotype. The chain combines TRBV29-1 with TRBJ2-7; TRBD1 agrees at 10 bases. The V segment lost 1 base and the J segment 6 bases; nucleotides outside the gene matches: 9. Germline V gene data show CDR1 as SQVTM and CDR2 as ANQGSEA. This CDR3 spans 15 amino acids. CDR3 nucleotide sequence: TGCAGCGTTGAAGGTTGGACAGGGGGGCGAAGCGAGCAGTACTTC. Amino acids: CSVEGWTGGRSEQYF.

The rearrangement links TRBV27 to TRBJ1-2; D gene uncertain. Germline V gene data show CDR1 as MNHEY and CDR2 as SMNVEV (reference sequence). The CDR3 length is 13 residues. Trimming left V 1 base short and J 2 bases short, with 5 bases between. CDR3 sequence reads: CASSLYRNYGYTF. The CDR3 coding sequence is TGTGCCAGCAGTTTATATCGGAACTATGGCTACACCTTC.

With respect to this clonotype: A read error may explain this, as a much larger clone is one base away. V usage is TRBV20-1 and J usage is TRBJ2-1; TRBD2 might be the D (5 bases). The CDR3 runs to 11 residues. The V gene's germline CDR1 is DFQATT and CDR2 SNEGSKA (reference sequence). CDR3 loop: CSAYLAYEQSF. CDR3 coding DNA: TGCAGTGCTTACCTAGCTTATGAGCAGTCCTTC.

This clonotype was detected many times. This chain uses TRBV20-1 with TRBJ2-1; D could derive from TRBD1 or TRBD2 (5 bases each). The CDR3 totals 14 residues. V was pared by 0 bases and J by 6 bases, with 12 bases between. Germline CDR1 is DFQATT and CDR2 is SNEGSKA (reference sequence). The CDR3 coding sequence is TGCAGTGCTAGAGACCCGAGGGGACGCAATGAGCAGTTCTTC. Protein product: CSARDPRGRNEQFF.

In this sample, this clonotype turned up many times. V gene TRBV2 combines with J gene TRBJ2-1; 12 nucleotides line up with TRBD2. The CDR3 consists of 15 residues. Germline values: CDR1 SNHLY, CDR2 FYNNEI. The V and J ends lost 8 bases and 7 bases, in that order; junction bases with no gene match: 9. The CDR3 DNA follows: TGTGCCAGCTGGGGGACTAGCGGGCCGGCAAATGAGCAGTTCTTC. It is translated as CASWGTSGPANEQFF.

This clonotype was recorded many times. The J gene is TRBJ2-1, the V gene TRBV20-1; D uncertain. CDR1 and CDR2 (germline): DFQATT, SNEGSKA (reference sequence). The CDR3 totals 15 residues. Trimming shortened V by 4 bases and J by 4 bases, and 17 bases separated the two germline ends. In DNA form, the CDR3 reads TGCAGTGCTATTCTTCGGGCGGCGCGGTACAATGAGCAGTTCTTC. Translating it yields CSAILRAARYNEQFF.

The rearrangement uses TRBV29-1 and TRBJ1-4; 7 nucleotides agree with TRBD1. The germline gives CDR1 SQVTM, CDR2 ANQGSEA. J gave up 8 bases and V 8 bases, and 14 bases lay outside the gene matches. The CDR3 is 14 amino acids. The CDR3 loop reads CSLGGAAGGEKLFF. The DNA for the CDR3 is TGCAGCTTAGGGGGTGCGGCAGGGGGGGAAAAACTGTTTTTT.

This clonotype was seen many times. V usage is TRBV5-5 and J usage is TRBJ1-2; no definite D call. The V and J ends lost 4 bases and 3 bases respectively, with 10 bases between them. The CDR3 runs 13 residues. The germline V gene has CDR1 SGHKS and CDR2 YYEKEE (reference sequence). CDR3 nucleotide sequence: TGTGCCAGCAGCATTGAATCCCACTATGGCTACACCTTC. Translation gives CASSIESHYGYTF.